One and the same sample provided the 12 T cell receptor beta chains below, sequenced in a study of identifying expanded T cells in peripheral blood. The method was immunoSEQ multiplex PCR; TCRdb's version includes in-frame clones alone and lacks a portion of them. The sample carries roughly 130,000 clones, 75% to 90% recorded once. The material sequenced was blood. All receptors come from a person aged 18-70 years in good health.

This clone turned up a few times. This chain links TRBV11-2 with TRBJ2-7; no definite D call. V gave up 3 bases and J gave up 5 bases, with 5 bases separating them. The CDR3 has 11 residues. Germline V lookup: CDR1 SGHAT, CDR2 FQNNGV. CDR3 sequence: CASSFSDEQYF. CDR3 nucleotides: TGTGCCAGCAGCTTTAGTGACGAGCAGTACTTC.

The J gene is TRBJ1-2, the V gene TRBV28; 7 nucleotides match TRBD1. Germline V CDR1 and CDR2: MDHEN, SYDVKM. The CDR3 has 12 amino acids. J was trimmed by 4 bases and V by 6 bases; bases with no gene match: 2. The CDR3 nucleotides read TGTGCCAGCAGCGGGACAGTCTATGGCTACACCTTC. It encodes CASSGTVYGYTF.

The genes are TRBV7-8 and TRBJ2-6, with 10 bases fitting TRBD1. The CDR3 is made up of 15 amino acids. V gave up 8 bases and J gave up 0 bases; unmatched junction bases: 1. Germline-derived CDR1 and CDR2 are SGHVS and FQNEAQ. The CDR3 DNA reads as TGTGCCAGCGACAGGGGGCCCTCTGGGGCCAACGTCCTGACTTTC. Its translation is CASDRGPSGANVLTF.

The rearrangement joins TRBV5-1 to TRBJ2-2; D perhaps matches TRBD1 (5 bases). The CDR3 sequence is 15 residues long. V was trimmed by 1 base and J by 1 base, leaving 8 bases between them. Germline lookup yields CDR1 SGHRS and CDR2 YFSETQ. The CDR3 sequence is CASSLKGLNTGELFF. The CDR3 DNA reads as TGCGCCAGCAGCTTGAAGGGGTTGAACACCGGGGAGCTGTTTTTT.

This clone has more than one count but fewer than ten. The V and J genes are TRBV9 and TRBJ2-5; TRBD1 aligns across 10 bases. The V gene's germline CDR1 is SGDLS and CDR2 YYNGEE. The J segment lost 4 bases and the V segment lost 0 bases, leaving 6 bases of the junction unmatched. The CDR3 has 16 amino acids. The CDR3 DNA is TGTGCCAGCAGCGTAGGCGGACAGGGGGACGGAGAGACCCAGTACTTC. Its translation is CASSVGGQGDGETQYF.

The genes are TRBV10-3 and TRBJ2-3; TRBD2 agrees at 8 bases. The CDR3 spans 14 residues. Trimming at V came to 5 bases and at J to 1 base, leaving 2 bases not matched to a gene. The germline CDR1 and CDR2 sequences are ENHRY and SYGVKD. As DNA, the CDR3 is TGTGCCATCAGTTGGACTAGCCGCACAGATACGCAGTATTTT. Translating gives CAISWTSRTDTQYF.

V usage is TRBV6-1 and J usage is TRBJ1-1; TRBD1 agrees at 12 bases. Looked up from germline, CDR1 is MNHNS and CDR2 is SASEGT. V lost 6 bases and J lost 10; bases outside the gene matches: 12. CDR3 length: 15 residues. Written as DNA, the CDR3 is TGTGCCAGCAGAGGCGGAACCGGGACAGGGGGCAGAGCTTTCTTT. As protein: CASRGGTGTGGRAFF.

The gene calls are TRBV6-5 and TRBJ2-3, with D possibly being TRBD1 (6 bases). V shed 5 bases and J shed 1 base, with 10 bases lying between them. The V gene's germline CDR1 is MNHEY and CDR2 SVGAGI. This CDR3 comprises 14 residues. CDR3 bases: TGTGCCAGCAGTCGACAGGTTGGCACAGATACGCAGTATTTT. Translated, it gives CASSRQVGTDTQYF.

The CDR3 DNA sequence: TGTGCCAGCAGTGAACTGGGTTCCGCCGGGGAGCTGTTTTTT. Protein sequence: CASSELGSAGELFF. V is TRBV2 and J is TRBJ2-2; D call uncertain. In germline, CDR1 is SNHLY, CDR2 FYNNEI. V lost 2 bases and J lost 6, with 10 bases in between. The CDR3 is 14 amino acids.

V gene TRBV18 combines with J gene TRBJ2-1; 10 bases are a match to TRBD1. Germline V gene sequence: CDR1 KGHSH, CDR2 LQKENI. The V segment lost 5 bases and the J segment 7 bases; nucleotides outside the gene matches: 17. CDR3 length: 18 amino acids. As DNA, the CDR3 is TGTGCCAGCTCATCAACTGTCCTGGGGACAGGGGTTGGAAATGAGCAGTTCTTC. Its protein product is CASSSTVLGTGVGNEQFF. The full variable domain, rest sourced from reference TRBV18 and TRBJ2-1, is NAGVMQNPRHLVRRRGQEARLRCSPMKGHSHVYWYRQLPEEGLKFMVYLQKENIIDESGMPKERFSAEFPKEGPSILRIQQVVRGDSAAYFCASSSTVLGTGVGNEQFFGPGTRLTVL.

V gene TRBV7-3 combines with J gene TRBJ2-6; the D gene is possibly TRBD1 (7 bases). Germline lookup yields CDR1 SGHTA and CDR2 FQGTGA. V was shortened by 5 bases and J by 1 base, with 18 bases between the two germline ends. The CDR3 is 18 residues long. CDR3 sequence reads: CASSTTGEEHSGANVLTF. Written as DNA, the CDR3 is TGTGCCAGCAGCACAACAGGGGAGGAGCATTCTGGGGCCAACGTCCTGACTTTC.

This chain links TRBV6-1 with TRBJ2-1, with 7 positions matching TRBD1. The CDR3 has 15 residues. After removal of 4 bases from V and 10 bases from J, the junction contained 13 bases not matched to a gene. Germline CDR1 reads MNHNS; CDR2 reads SASEGT. This chain's CDR3 is CASSAGLGGLGEQFF. The CDR3 nucleotides are TGTGCCAGCAGTGCGGGATTAGGGGGCCTCGGGGAGCAGTTCTTC.